This passage covers 8 T cell receptor beta chains from one sample sequenced in a study of blood T cell repertoires in COVID-19 (TCRdb year 2020). The receptor library was made with the immunoSEQ multiplex PCR assay. TCRdb took over this immuneACCESS table, retaining in-frame rearrangements with V and J assigned. Such tables are incomplete; in checked studies, under half of the missing clones stem from an unresolved V gene, and the remainder is unexplained. Here the sample has some 200,000 clones; about 95% occur a single time. 0.6% to 0.8% of the sample rests with the top ten. The sequenced sample was peripheral blood. Receptors originate from a man between 25 and 39 years old with COVID-19, enrolled during active disease.

This sequence joins TRBV19 and TRBJ1-2; perhaps TRBD1 as D (5 bases). Trimming removed 0 bases from V and 5 bases from J, with 19 bases in between. Germline V lookup: CDR1 LNHDA, CDR2 SQIVND (reference sequence). This CDR3 spans 17 amino acids. CDR3: CASSIDLGSRGNYGYTF. The CDR3 bases are TGTGCCAGTAGTATAGACCTCGGATCGCGGGGGAATTATGGCTACACCTTC.

This clone showed up just once. The chain uses TRBV7-6 and TRBJ2-1; 8 bases line up with TRBD2. CDR3 length equals 18 residues. The ends lost 4 bases at V and 9 bases at J; junction bases unmatched: 20. CDR1 and CDR2 (germline): SGHVS, FNYEAQ. The CDR3 coding sequence is TGTGCCAGCAGCTCGCCCAGCTGGGAGCGGGGGACCGGGGGTGAGCAGTTCTTC. Encoded protein: CASSSPSWERGTGGEQFF.

The chain carries TRBV5-1 and TRBJ1-3; D possibly corresponds to TRBD1 (5 bases). From germline, CDR1 is SGHRS and CDR2 YFSETQ. The V end lost 0 bases, the J end lost 1 base, and 17 bases lay between the germline ends. The CDR3 sequence is 18 residues long. CDR3 nucleotides: TGCGCCAGCAGCTTGGGCCAGGGCCTCTCCTTATCTGGAAACACCATATATTTT. Protein sequence: CASSLGQGLSLSGNTIYF.

The chain carries TRBV30 and TRBJ2-3; TRBD2 matches 8 bases. The CDR3 covers 16 residues. Trimming removed 0 bases from V and 4 bases from J; junction bases left unmatched: 9. Germline CDR1 reads GTSNPN; CDR2 reads SVGIG (reference sequence). CDR3 in amino acids: CAWSVPGGGPADTQYF. In DNA, the CDR3 is TGTGCCTGGAGTGTACCGGGAGGGGGGCCCGCAGATACGCAGTATTTT.

Remarks on this clone: The conserved final phenylalanine or tryptophan is absent from the CDR3, which likely points to a read error. No DNA is shown, since the ends of the CDR3 on it are uncertain; the CDR3 is the one TCRdb lists. V gene TRBV15 combines with J gene TRBJ1-4. 13 amino acids form the CDR3, both terminal residues included. The germline V gene encodes CDR1 LNHNV and CDR2 YYDKDF (reference sequence). This chain's CDR3 is CATSRDRVEIVQS.

The V call is TRBV3-1 (or the pseudogene TRBV3-2), the J call TRBJ2-1; the match to TRBD2 covers 10 bases. J was trimmed by 5 bases and V by 4 bases; bases with no gene match: 8. Per germline, CDR1 LGHDT and CDR2 YNNKEL (reference sequence). CDR3 length: 16 amino acids. The CDR3: CASSRPASGGHNEQFF. CDR3 sequence (DNA): TGTGCCAGCAGCCGCCCAGCTAGCGGGGGTCACAATGAGCAGTTCTTC.

Points on this clone: Other nucleotide sequences from this sample produce the same CDR3. V usage is TRBV5-1 and J usage is TRBJ1-3; a weak D match, TRBD1 (5 bases). Trimming left V 0 bases short and J 4 bases short, with 8 bases between. Germline CDR1 and CDR2: SGHRS and YFSETQ. This CDR3 is 14 amino acids long. CDR3 sequence reads: CASSLEAGGNTIYF. The CDR3 bases are TGCGCCAGCAGCTTGGAGGCAGGGGGAAACACCATATATTTT.

The sample holds one count of this clone. The CDR3 DNA reads TGTGCCAGTAGTATAAGGTCTAGCGGGACCGGGGAGCTGTTTTTT. It encodes CASSIRSSGTGELFF. The chain carries TRBV19 and TRBJ2-2; 8 bases are a match to TRBD2. Germline values: CDR1 LNHDA, CDR2 SQIVND (reference sequence). This CDR3 region has 15 residues. Unmatched junction bases numbered 4, after V lost 2 bases and J lost 5 bases.